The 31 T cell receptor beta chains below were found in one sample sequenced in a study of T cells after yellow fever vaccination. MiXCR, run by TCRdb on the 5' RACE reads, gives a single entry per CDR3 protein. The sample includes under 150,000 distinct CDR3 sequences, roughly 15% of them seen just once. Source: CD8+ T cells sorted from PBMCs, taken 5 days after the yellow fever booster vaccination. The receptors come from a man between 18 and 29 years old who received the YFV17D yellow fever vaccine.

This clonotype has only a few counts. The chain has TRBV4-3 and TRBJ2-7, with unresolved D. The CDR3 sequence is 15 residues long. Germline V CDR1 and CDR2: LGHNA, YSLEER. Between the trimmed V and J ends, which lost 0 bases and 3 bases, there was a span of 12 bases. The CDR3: CASSQEGMGYYEQYF. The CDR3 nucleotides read TGCGCCAGCAGCCAAGAGGGGATGGGCTACTACGAGCAGTACTTC.

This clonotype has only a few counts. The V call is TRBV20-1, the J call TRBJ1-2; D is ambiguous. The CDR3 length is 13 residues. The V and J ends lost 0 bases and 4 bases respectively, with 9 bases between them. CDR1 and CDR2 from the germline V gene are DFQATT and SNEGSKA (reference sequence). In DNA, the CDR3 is TGCAGTGCTAGAGATAAGAGTATCTATGGCTACACCTTC. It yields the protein CSARDKSIYGYTF.

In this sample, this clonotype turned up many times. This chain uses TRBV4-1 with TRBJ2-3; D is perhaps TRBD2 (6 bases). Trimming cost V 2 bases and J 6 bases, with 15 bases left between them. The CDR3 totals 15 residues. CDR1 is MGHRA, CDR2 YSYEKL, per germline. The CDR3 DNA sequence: TGCGCCAGCAGCCAACGGTGGGTTGGAGGGGATACGCAGTATTTT. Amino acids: CASSQRWVGGDTQYF.

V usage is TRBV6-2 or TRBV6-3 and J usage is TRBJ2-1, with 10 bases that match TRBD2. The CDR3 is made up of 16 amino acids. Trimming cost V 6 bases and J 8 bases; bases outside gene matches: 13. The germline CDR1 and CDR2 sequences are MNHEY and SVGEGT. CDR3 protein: CASRPSPGLAYDEQFF. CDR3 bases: TGTGCCAGCAGGCCTTCTCCGGGACTAGCGTACGATGAGCAGTTCTTC.

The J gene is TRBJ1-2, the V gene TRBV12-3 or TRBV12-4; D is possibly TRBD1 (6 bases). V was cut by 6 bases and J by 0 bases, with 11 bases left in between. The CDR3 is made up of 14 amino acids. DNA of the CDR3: TGTGCCAGCAGGGCAGGGGTTACTAACTATGGCTACACCTTC. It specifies CASRAGVTNYGYTF.

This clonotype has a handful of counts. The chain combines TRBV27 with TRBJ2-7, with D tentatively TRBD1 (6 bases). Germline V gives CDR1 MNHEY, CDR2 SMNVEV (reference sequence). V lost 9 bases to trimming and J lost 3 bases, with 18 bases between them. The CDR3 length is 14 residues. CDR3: CASSLQGVGYEQYF. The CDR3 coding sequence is TGTGCCAGTAGCCTACAGGGTGTGGGCTACGAGCAGTACTTC.

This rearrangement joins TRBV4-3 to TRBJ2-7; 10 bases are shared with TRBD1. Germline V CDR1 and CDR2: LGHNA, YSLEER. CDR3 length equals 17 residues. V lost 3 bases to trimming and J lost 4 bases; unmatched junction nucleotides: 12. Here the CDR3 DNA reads TGCGCCAGCAGCCAGGAACGCAGGACAGGGGGTATTTACGAGCAGTACTTC. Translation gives CASSQERRTGGIYEQYF.

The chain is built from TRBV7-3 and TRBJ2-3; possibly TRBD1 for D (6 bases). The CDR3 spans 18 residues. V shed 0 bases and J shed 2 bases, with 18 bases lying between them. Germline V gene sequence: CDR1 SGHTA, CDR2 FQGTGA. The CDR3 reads CASSLTSSLGGNTDTQYF. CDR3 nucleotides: TGTGCCAGCAGCTTAACGAGTAGTTTAGGGGGTAACACAGATACGCAGTATTTT.

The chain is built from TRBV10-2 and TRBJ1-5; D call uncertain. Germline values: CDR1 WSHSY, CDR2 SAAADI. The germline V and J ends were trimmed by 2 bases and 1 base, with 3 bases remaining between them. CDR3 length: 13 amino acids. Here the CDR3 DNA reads TGCGCCAGCAGTGAGGGGAGCAATCAGCCCCAGCATTTT. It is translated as CASSEGSNQPQHF.

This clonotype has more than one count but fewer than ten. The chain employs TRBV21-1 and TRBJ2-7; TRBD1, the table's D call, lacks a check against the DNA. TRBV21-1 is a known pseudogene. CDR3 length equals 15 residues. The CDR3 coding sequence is TGTGCCAGCAGCAAAACAACAGGGTGGTCCTACGAGCAGTACTTC. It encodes CASSKTTGWSYEQYF.

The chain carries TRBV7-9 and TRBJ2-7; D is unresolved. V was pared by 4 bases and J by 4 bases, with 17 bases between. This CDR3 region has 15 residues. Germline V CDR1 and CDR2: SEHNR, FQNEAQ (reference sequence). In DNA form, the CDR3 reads TGTGCCAGCAGCTCAGACGGAGTTCCAACGTACGAGCAGTACTTC. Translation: CASSSDGVPTYEQYF. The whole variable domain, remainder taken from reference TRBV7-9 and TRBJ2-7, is DTGVSQNPRHKITKRGQNVTFRCDPISEHNRLYWYRQTLGQGPEFLTYFQNEAQLEKSRLLSDRFSAERPKGSFSTLEIQRTEQGDSAMYLCASSSDGVPTYEQYFGPGTRLTVT.

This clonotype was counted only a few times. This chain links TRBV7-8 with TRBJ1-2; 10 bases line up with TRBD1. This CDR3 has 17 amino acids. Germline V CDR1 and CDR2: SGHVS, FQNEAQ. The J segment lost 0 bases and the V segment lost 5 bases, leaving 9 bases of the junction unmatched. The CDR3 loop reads CASSHRDRGVPNYGYTF. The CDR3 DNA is TGTGCCAGCAGCCACCGGGACAGGGGAGTCCCTAACTATGGCTACACCTTC. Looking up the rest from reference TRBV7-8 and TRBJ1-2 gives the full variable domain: GAGVSQSPRYKVAKRGQDVALRCDPISGHVSLFWYQQALGQGPEFLTYFQNEAQLDKSGLPSDRFFAERPEGSVSTLKIQRTQQEDSAVYLCASSHRDRGVPNYGYTFGSGTRLTVV.

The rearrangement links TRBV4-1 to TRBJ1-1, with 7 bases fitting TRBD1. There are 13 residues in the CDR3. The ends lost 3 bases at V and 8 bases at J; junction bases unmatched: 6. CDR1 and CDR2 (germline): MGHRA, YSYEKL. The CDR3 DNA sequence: TGCGCCAGCAGCCATACGGGGACAGACGAAGCTTTCTTT. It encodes CASSHTGTDEAFF.

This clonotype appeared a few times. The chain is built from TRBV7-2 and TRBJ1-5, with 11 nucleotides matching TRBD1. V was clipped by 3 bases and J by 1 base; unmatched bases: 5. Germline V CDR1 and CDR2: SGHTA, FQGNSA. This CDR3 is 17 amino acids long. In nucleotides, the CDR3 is TGTGCCAGCAGCTTGGGGACAGGGGGTCCGAGCAATCAGCCCCAGCATTTT. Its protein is CASSLGTGGPSNQPQHF.

The CDR3 protein is CASSPVGSYEQYV. CDR3 bases: TGTGCCAGCAGCCCGGTGGGGTCCTACGAGCAGTACGTC. The chain links TRBV7-9 to TRBJ2-7; D is unclear. Germline assignment: CDR1 SEHNR and CDR2 FQNEAQ (reference sequence). Between the trimmed V and J ends, which lost 5 bases and 1 base, there was a span of 9 bases. The CDR3 sequence is 13 residues long.

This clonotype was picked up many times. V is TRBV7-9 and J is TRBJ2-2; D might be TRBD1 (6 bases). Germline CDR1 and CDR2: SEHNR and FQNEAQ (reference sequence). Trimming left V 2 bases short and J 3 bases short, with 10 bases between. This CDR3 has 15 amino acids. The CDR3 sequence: CASSLIQGYTGELFF. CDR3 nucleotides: TGTGCCAGCAGCTTAATACAGGGCTACACCGGGGAGCTGTTTTTT.

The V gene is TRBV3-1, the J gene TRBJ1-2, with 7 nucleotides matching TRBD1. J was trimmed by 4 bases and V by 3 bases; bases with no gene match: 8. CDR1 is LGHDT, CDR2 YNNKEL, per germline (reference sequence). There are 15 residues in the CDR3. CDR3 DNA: TGTGCCAGCAGCCAGCCGGGACAGCCCACCTATGGCTACACCTTC. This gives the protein CASSQPGQPTYGYTF.

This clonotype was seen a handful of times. In nucleotides, the CDR3 is TGTGCCAGCAGTGATTACAATGAGCAGTTCTTC. It encodes CASSDYNEQFF. The chain recombines TRBV2 with TRBJ2-1, with unresolved D. Trimming stripped 3 bases from V and 4 bases from J, with 1 base between. Germline V CDR1 and CDR2: SNHLY, FYNNEI. This CDR3 contains 11 residues.

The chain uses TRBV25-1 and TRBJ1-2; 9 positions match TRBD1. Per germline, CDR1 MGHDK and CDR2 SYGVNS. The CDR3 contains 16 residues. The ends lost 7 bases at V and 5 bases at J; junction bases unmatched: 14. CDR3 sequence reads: CASTNYDDGQGYGYTF. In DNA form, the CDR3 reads TGTGCCAGCACAAATTATGATGACGGACAGGGGTATGGCTACACCTTC.

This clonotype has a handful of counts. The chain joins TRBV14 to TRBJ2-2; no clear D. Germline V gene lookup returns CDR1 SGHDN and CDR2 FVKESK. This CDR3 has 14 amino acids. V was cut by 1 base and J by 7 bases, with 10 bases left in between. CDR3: CASSQATLLGELFF. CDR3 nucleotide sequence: TGTGCCAGCAGCCAAGCGACACTCCTCGGGGAGCTGTTTTTT.

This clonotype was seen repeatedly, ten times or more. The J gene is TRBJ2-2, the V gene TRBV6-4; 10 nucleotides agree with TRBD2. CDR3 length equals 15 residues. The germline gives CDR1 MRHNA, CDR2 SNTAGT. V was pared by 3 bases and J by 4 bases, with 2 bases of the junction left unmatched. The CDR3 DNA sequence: TGTGCCAGCAGTGAAAGCGGGGGGGCCACCGGGGAGCTGTTTTTT. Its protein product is CASSESGGATGELFF.

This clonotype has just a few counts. CDR3 region: CASSLDMRITQETQYF. CDR3 in DNA: TGTGCCAGCAGCTTAGATATGAGAATTACTCAAGAGACCCAGTACTTC. The chain couples TRBV11-2 to TRBJ2-5; no reliable D call. The CDR3 contains 16 residues. V was cut by 0 bases and J by 2 bases, with 13 bases left in between. Germline CDR1 is SGHAT and CDR2 is FQNNGV.

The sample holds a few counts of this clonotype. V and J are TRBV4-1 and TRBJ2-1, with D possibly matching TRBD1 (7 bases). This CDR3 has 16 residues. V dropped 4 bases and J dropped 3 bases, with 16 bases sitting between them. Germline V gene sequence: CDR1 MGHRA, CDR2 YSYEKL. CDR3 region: CASSPQGRGDYNEQFF. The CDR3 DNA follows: TGCGCCAGCAGCCCCCAGGGCAGGGGGGACTACAATGAGCAGTTCTTC.

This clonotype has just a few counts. CDR3 sequence (DNA): TGTGCCAGCAGCCTGGGGGGCAGGGATATTATGAACACTGAAGCTTTCTTT. Protein product: CASSLGGRDIMNTEAFF. The rearrangement links TRBV3-1 to TRBJ1-1; D is possibly TRBD1 (6 bases). Trimming pared 4 bases from V and 0 bases from J, leaving 18 bases between. Germline CDR1 LGHDT, CDR2 YNNKEL (reference sequence). This CDR3 spans 17 amino acids.

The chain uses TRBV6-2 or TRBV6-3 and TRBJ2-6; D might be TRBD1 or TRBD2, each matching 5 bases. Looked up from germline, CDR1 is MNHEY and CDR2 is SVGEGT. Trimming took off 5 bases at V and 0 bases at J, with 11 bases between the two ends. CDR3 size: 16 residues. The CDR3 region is CASSGTESSGANVLTF. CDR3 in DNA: TGTGCCAGCAGTGGGACGGAGAGCTCTGGGGCCAACGTCCTGACTTTC.

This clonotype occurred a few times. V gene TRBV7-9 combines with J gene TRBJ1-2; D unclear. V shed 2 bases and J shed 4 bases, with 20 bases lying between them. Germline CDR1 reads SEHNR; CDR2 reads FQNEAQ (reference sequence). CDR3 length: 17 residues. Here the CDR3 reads CASSLISGSAQLYGYTF. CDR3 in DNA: TGTGCCAGCAGCTTAATATCGGGGTCAGCCCAACTCTATGGCTACACCTTC.

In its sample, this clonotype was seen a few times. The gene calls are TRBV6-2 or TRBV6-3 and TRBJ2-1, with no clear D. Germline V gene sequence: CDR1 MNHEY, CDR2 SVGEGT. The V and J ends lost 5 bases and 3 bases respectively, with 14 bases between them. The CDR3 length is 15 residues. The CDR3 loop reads CASSQHGLDYNEQFF. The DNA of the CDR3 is TGTGCCAGCAGTCAACACGGCCTTGACTACAATGAGCAGTTCTTC.

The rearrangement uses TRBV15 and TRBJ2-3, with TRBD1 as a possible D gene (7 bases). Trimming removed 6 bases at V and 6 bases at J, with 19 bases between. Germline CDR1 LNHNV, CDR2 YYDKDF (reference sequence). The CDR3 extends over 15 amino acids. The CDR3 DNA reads TGTGCCACCAGTCCTGACAGGGCTGGAGGGGATACGCAGTATTTT. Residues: CATSPDRAGGDTQYF.

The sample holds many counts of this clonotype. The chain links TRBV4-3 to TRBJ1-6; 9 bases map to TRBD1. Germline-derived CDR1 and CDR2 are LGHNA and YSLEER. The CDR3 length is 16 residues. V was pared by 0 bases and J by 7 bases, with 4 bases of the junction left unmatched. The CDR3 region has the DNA TGCGCCAGCAGCCAAGAGCTGGGGACAGGGAATTCACCCCTCCACTTT. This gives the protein CASSQELGTGNSPLHF.

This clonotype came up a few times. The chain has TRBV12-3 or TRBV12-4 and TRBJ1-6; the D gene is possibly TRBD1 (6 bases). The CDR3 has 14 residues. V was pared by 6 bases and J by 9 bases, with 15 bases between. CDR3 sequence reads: CASSPRGAGSPLHF. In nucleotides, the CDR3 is TGTGCCAGCAGCCCTAGGGGGGCAGGTTCACCCCTCCACTTT.

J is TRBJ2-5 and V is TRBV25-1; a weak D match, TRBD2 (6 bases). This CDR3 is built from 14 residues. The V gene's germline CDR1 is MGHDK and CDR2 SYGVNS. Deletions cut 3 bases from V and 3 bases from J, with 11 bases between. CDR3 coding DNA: TGTGCCAGCAGTGAGCGGGACGGGGAAGAGACCCAGTACTTC. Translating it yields CASSERDGEETQYF.